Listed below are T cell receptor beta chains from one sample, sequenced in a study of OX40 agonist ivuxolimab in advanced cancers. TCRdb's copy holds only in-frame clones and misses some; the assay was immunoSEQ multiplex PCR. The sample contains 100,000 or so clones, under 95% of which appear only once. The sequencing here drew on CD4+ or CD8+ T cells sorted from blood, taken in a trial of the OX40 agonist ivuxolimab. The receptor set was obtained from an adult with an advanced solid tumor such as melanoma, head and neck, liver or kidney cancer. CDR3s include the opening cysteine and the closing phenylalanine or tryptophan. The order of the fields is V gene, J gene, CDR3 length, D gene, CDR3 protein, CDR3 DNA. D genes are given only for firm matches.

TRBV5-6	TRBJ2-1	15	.	CASSLVGVNHNEQFF	TGTGCCAGCAGCTTAGTAGGAGTAAACCACAATGAGCAGTTCTTC
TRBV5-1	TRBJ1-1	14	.	CASSLGGTNTEAFF	TGCGCCAGCAGCTTGGGCGGGACCAACACTGAAGCTTTCTTT
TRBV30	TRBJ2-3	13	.	CAWSAGGSDTQYF	TGTGCCTGGAGTGCTGGGGGCTCAGATACGCAGTATTTT
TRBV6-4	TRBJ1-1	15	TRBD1	CASRRSGTGSTEAFF	TGTGCCAGCAGACGATCAGGGACAGGGAGTACTGAAGCTTTCTTT
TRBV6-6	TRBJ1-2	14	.	CASSYGAGDYGYTF	TGTGCCAGCAGTTACGGGGCGGGTGACTATGGCTACACCTTC
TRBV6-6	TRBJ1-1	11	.	CASSFSSEAFF	TGTGCCAGCAGTTTCTCTTCTGAAGCTTTCTTT
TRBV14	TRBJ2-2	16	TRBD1	CASSERQGISTGELFF	TGTGCCAGCAGCGAGAGACAGGGGATCTCCACCGGGGAGCTGTTTTTT
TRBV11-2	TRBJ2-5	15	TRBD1	CASSGEQGSQETQYF	TGTGCCAGCAGCGGAGAACAGGGGTCCCAAGAGACCCAGTACTTC
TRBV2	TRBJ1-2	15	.	CASSEQTDSFGGYTF	TGTGCCAGCAGTGAACAGACCGACTCCTTTGGCGGCTACACCTTC
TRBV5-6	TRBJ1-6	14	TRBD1	CASSSTGFNSPLHF	TGCGCCAGCAGCTCGACAGGGTTTAATTCACCCCTCCACTTT